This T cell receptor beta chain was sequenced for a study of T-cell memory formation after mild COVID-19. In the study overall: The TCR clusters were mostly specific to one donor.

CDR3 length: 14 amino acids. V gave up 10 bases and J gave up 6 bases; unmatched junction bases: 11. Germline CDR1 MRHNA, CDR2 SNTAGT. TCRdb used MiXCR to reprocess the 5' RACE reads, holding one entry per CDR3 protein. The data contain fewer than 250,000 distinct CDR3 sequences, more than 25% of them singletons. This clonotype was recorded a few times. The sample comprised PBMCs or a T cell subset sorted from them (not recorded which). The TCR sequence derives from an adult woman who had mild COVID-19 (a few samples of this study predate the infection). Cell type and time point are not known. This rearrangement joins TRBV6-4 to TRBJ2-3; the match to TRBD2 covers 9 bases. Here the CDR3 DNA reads TGTGCCACCCTGCTTAGCGGGGGTCTCGATACGCAGTATTTT. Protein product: CATLLSGGLDTQYF.